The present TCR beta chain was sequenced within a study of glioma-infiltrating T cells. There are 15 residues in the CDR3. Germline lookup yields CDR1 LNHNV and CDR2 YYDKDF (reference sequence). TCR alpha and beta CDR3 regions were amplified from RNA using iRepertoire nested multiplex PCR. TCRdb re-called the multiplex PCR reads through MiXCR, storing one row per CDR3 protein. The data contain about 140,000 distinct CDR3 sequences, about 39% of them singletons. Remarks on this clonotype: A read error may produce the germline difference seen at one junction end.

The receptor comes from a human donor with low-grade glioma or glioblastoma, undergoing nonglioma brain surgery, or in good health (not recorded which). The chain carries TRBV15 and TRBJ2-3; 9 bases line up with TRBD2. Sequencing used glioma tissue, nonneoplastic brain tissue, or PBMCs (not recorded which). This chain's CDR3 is CATSTPGLAPDKQYF. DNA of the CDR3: TGTGCCACCAGCACCCCCGGACTAGCGCCAGATAAGCAGTATTTT.